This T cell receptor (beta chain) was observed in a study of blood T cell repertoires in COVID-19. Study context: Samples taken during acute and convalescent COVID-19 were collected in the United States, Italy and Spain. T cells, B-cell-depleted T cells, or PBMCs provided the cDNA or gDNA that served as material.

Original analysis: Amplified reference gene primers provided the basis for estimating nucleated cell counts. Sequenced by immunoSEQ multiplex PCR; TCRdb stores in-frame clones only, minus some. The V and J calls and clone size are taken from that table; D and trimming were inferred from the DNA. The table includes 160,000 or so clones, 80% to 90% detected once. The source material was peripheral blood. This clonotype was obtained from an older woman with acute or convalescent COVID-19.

The CDR3 spells CSARVTPLHF. As DNA, the CDR3 is TGCAGTGCTAGAGTTACACCCCTCCACTTT. The chain combines TRBV20-1 with TRBJ1-6; no clear D gene. CDR3 size: 10 residues. Germline loops: CDR1 DFQATT, CDR2 SNEGSKA (reference sequence). Trimming took 1 base from V and 11 from J, leaving 3 bases between them.